A selection of T cell receptor beta chains follows, all from one sample in a study of hypomethylating agent response in myelodysplastic syndrome. TCRdb's table, derived via immunoSEQ multiplex PCR, lists solely in-frame clones and lacks some. Of 950 to 1,500 clones listed, 75% to 80% are singletons. Source: bone marrow, taken before or after starting hypomethylating agent treatment for myelodysplastic syndrome (not recorded which). The receptors shown here come from a human donor with myelodysplastic syndrome. The CDR3 runs from the conserved cysteine through the conserved F or W. The order of the fields is V gene, J gene, CDR3 protein.

TRBV6-5,TRBJ1-2,CASTPRPGGYGYTF
TRBV4-1,TRBJ2-2,CASSLDRDRGTGELFF
TRBV5-1,TRBJ2-3,CASSFGRGADTQYF
TRBV7-2,TRBJ1-4,CASSLVLGANEKLFF
TRBV5-6,TRBJ2-1,CASSLPGLAFGEQFF
TRBV20-1,TRBJ1-5,CSASPRGPQHF
TRBV19,TRBJ2-3,CASSIGSAGFYRDTQYF
TRBV28,TRBJ2-1,CASSLGRDPSNEQFF
TRBV9,TRBJ1-1,CASIIDRGQDTEAFF
TRBV30,TRBJ2-7,CAWRHRDDEQYF
TRBV6-5,TRBJ1-1,CASHLQGGGNEAFF
TRBV4-1,TRBJ2-7,CASSQDSFGSYEQYF
TRBV27,TRBJ1-6,CASSLQGHNSPLHF
TRBV27,TRBJ2-7,CASSLGGMAEQYF
TRBV9,TRBJ2-1,CASSVVPSGSTNEQFF
TRBV29-1,TRBJ2-1,CSVGGQGPHNEQFF
TRBV9,TRBJ1-1,CASSFMDGGSNTEAFF
TRBV9,TRBJ1-2,CASSVDPGQPNYGYTF
TRBV4-2,TRBJ2-7,CASAPTPTSYYEQYF
TRBV4-1,TRBJ2-3,CASSGREGDTQYF
TRBV7-9,TRBJ1-3,CASSLGTTFGGNTIYF
TRBV12-5,TRBJ2-5,CASGRTGGGETQYF
TRBV7-8,TRBJ1-2,CASSTTGRGYGYTF
TRBV7-9,TRBJ2-1,CASRPGASGRIRNEQFF
TRBV15,TRBJ2-3,CATQRAPGSTDTQYF
TRBV19,TRBJ2-1,CASETGGSYNEQFF
TRBV5-1,TRBJ1-3,CASSLAQQGNGNTIYF
TRBV13,TRBJ1-2,CASSLQTGTGNYGYTF
TRBV4-1,TRBJ2-1,CASSQLAGNEQFF
TRBV19,TRBJ1-1,CASSLADRLNTEAFF
TRBV19,TRBJ1-4,CASSEPGHSNEKLFF
TRBV21-1,TRBJ1-5,CASRRPATLHHQPQHF
TRBV10-2,TRBJ2-3,CASTGTSGNLPGTQYF
TRBV18,TRBJ1-3,CASSPPGPAGNTIYF
TRBV2,TRBJ1-2,CASRPTGLYGYTF
TRBV6-1,TRBJ1-5,CASSAQTNQPQHF
TRBV5-1,TRBJ1-4,CASSLALRSATNEKLFF
TRBV16,TRBJ2-7,CASSPGQGNEQYF
TRBV7-9,TRBJ1-1,CASSFGGPTEAFF
TRBV6-6,TRBJ2-7,CASSYGTLSYEQYF
TRBV4-2,TRBJ1-4,CASSQAGQGREKLFF
TRBV6-1,TRBJ2-7,CASSDGQPYEQYF
TRBV5-4,TRBJ2-2,CASRTGTGESTGELFF
TRBV5-6,TRBJ1-1,CASSLESRTPEAFF
TRBV5-1,TRBJ1-1,CASSLERLGNTEAFF
TRBV19,TRBJ2-2,CASRGLARNTGELFF
TRBV6-1,TRBJ1-2,CASSSGEYGYTF
TRBV15,TRBJ2-1,CATSRALAGGPDEQFF